The 7 T cell receptor beta chains below were found in one sample sequenced in a study of cytotoxic CD8 clonotypes in ibrutinib-treated CLL. Libraries were prepared by immunoSEQ multiplex PCR; TCRdb keeps only in-frame clonotypes and omits some of them. The table lists 110,000 or so clones, 58% of them singletons. Sample: PBMCs, taken after 24 months of ibrutinib treatment. The source of these receptors is a human donor with chronic lymphocytic leukemia.

The chain carries TRBV30 and TRBJ1-2; no firm D call. There are 13 residues in the CDR3. The germline gives CDR1 GTSNPN, CDR2 SVGIG (reference sequence). Trimming stripped 0 bases from V and 10 bases from J, with 15 bases between. This CDR3 is CAWSVRGIVPYTF. The CDR3 nucleotides are TGTGCCTGGAGTGTACGAGGGATAGTTCCCTACACCTTC.

This clone was found once. The chain joins TRBV10-3 to TRBJ1-1; D unclear. V dropped 6 bases and J dropped 0 bases, with 5 bases sitting between them. The germline V gene has CDR1 ENHRY and CDR2 SYGVKD. This CDR3 comprises 12 residues. The chain's CDR3 is CAIREVNTEAFF. The CDR3 DNA reads as TGTGCCATCAGGGAGGTGAACACTGAAGCTTTCTTT.

This clone was detected only a few times. The gene calls are TRBV27 and TRBJ1-5; perhaps TRBD1 as D (6 bases). Germline assignment: CDR1 MNHEY and CDR2 SMNVEV (reference sequence). This CDR3 has 16 amino acids. The germline V and J ends were trimmed by 2 bases and 6 bases, with 17 bases remaining between them. The CDR3, as DNA: TGTGCCAGCAGTTTAAGGGGGTCCAGGGCAGTTCAGCCCCAGCATTTT. Residues: CASSLRGSRAVQPQHF.

In its sample, this clone was seen once. DNA of the CDR3: TGCGCCAGCAGAACAGGGTGGAACACTGAAGCTTTCTTT. Encoded protein: CASRTGWNTEAFF. The V call is TRBV10-1, the J call TRBJ1-1; TRBD1 might be the D (6 bases). The germline CDR1 and CDR2 sequences are WNHNN and SYGVQD (reference sequence). The ends were cut back, 6 bases at V and 1 base at J, with 9 bases in the middle. The CDR3 loop spans 13 amino acids.

The V and J genes are TRBV7-2 and TRBJ1-2; D is ambiguous. The CDR3 runs to 13 residues. CDR1 and CDR2 from the germline V gene are SGHTA and FQGNSA. Trimming left V 1 base short and J 7 bases short, with 10 bases between. The CDR3 DNA reads as TGTGCCAGCAGCTTAGATGGCTCCGCTGGCTACACCTTC. Translation gives CASSLDGSAGYTF.

This chain connects TRBV11-1 to TRBJ2-1; tentatively, D is TRBD1 (5 bases). V dropped 4 bases and J dropped 15 bases, with 16 bases sitting between them. Germline V gene sequence: CDR1 SGHAT, CDR2 FQDESV (reference sequence). This CDR3 comprises 12 residues. The DNA of the CDR3 is TGTGCCAGCAGCTCCGGGTCCGGAAGGGGGTTCTTC. Its translation is CASSSGSGRGFF.

V and J are TRBV6-1 and TRBJ1-2; D is possibly TRBD1 (6 bases). The germline V and J ends were trimmed by 7 bases and 2 bases, with 11 bases remaining between them. CDR3 length: 13 residues. CDR1 and CDR2 (germline): MNHNS, SASEGT. Here the CDR3 DNA reads TGTGCCAGCAAGACAGGTCAGAACTATGGCTACACCTTC. Translated, it gives CASKTGQNYGYTF.